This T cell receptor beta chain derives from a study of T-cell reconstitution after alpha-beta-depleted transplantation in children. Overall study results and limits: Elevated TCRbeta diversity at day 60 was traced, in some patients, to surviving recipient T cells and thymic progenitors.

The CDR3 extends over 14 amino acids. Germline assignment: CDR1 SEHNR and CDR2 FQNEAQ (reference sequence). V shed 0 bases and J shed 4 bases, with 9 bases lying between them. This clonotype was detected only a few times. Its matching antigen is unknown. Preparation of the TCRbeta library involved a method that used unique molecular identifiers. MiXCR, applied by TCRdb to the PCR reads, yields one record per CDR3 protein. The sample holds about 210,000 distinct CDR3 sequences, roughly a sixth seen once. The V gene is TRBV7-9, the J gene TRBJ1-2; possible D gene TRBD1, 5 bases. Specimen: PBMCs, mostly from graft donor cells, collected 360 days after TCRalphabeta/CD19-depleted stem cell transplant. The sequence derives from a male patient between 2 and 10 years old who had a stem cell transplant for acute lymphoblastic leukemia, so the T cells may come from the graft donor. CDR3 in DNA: TGTGCCAGCAGCTTAGCGGCAGGGTCCTATGGCTACACCTTC. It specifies CASSLAAGSYGYTF.